This T cell receptor (beta chain) stems from a study of blood T cells in healthy people across ages. The sample holds many counts of this clonotype. The antigen remains unidentified. A second 7 to 11 cycle PCR used barcoded and J-beta primers. Every cDNA molecule carried a tag from a template-switch adaptor bearing 12 random nucleotides. TCRdb called the 5' RACE reads again in MiXCR, with one record for every CDR3 protein. The data show just under 900,000 distinct CDR3 sequences, under 30% seen once. The germline V gene has CDR1 SNHLY and CDR2 FYNNEI. Trimming at V came to 6 bases and at J to 2 bases, leaving 4 bases not matched to a gene. The CDR3 consists of 13 residues. Each sample yielded at least 6 micrograms of PBMC total RNA. Overall study results and limits: Per million T cells, TCR beta diversity dropped about linearly as age rose. Not knowing donor CMV status may have confounded expanded clonotype changes.

The sequence derives from a woman aged 80 or over in good health. J is TRBJ2-7 and V is TRBV2, with 7 nucleotides matching TRBD1. Sequencing was performed on blood. This chain's CDR3 is CASRDGQAYEQYF. The CDR3 DNA sequence: TGTGCCAGCAGGGACGGACAGGCCTACGAGCAGTACTTC. Drawing the rest from reference TRBV2 and TRBJ2-7, the complete variable domain is EPEVTQTPSHQVTQMGQEVILRCVPISNHLYFYWYRQILGQKVEFLVSFYNNEISEKSEIFDDQFSVERPDGSNFTLKIRSTKLEDSAMYFCASRDGQAYEQYFGPGTRLTVT.